This TCR beta chain was obtained from a study of control samples from healthy donors and cancer patients. Sequenced by immunoSEQ multiplex PCR; TCRdb stores in-frame clones only, minus some. In the table there are 24,000 or so clones, about 85% of which are singletons. The sequencing sample was made of PBMCs. This TCR was recovered from a man in his fifties or sixties with head and neck cancer.

CDR3 sequence reads: CASSFTIRETQYF. DNA of the CDR3: TGTGCCAGCAGTTTCACTATAAGGGAGACGCAGTATTTT. The rearrangement uses TRBV27 and TRBJ2-3, with D possibly TRBD2 on 5 matching bases. V lost 3 bases and J 9 bases, leaving 13 bases between the germline ends. In germline, CDR1 is MNHEY, CDR2 SMNVEV (reference sequence). The CDR3 covers 13 residues.